This record looks at one TCR beta chain sequence and its context. Its antigen remains unidentified. No base quality information exists; no much larger clone differs at one position. These data belong to a study of T cell responses to AZD1222 COVID-19 vaccine (dated by TCRdb to the early 2020s). With regard to the full study: Because spike-specific TCR depth and breadth did not differ between the two schedules, AZD1222 recipients who got a second dose at roughly 4 weeks were pooled with those who got a second dose at roughly 12 weeks. A total of 233 trial participants underwent TCR sequencing, of whom about 210 received two doses of AZD1222 and about 26 received two doses of the MenACWY control vaccine. Trial participants were enrolled into age subgroups of 18-55, 56-69 and 70-plus years, which contained approximately 150, 30 and 60 TCR-sequenced participants, respectively.

The study at large found these results: The 56-69-year group was small, and its depth increase did not reach significance, likely because of low power. Conclusions about previously exposed vaccinees were limited because only six AZD1222 recipients were SARS-CoV-2 seropositive at baseline. Reportedly, close to half of the unique spike-specific TCRs recognized epitopes lying outside the regions that are mutated in the B.1.351 and B.1.1.7 variants. Because no day 14 peak-response samples were available, repertoires were characterized only after the peak T cell response. Most participants were white British and females outnumbered males, and the authors suggested that clonal diversity may have been underestimated. A significant rise in spike-specific TCR breadth and depth was observed after two AZD1222 doses relative to day 0 and relative to MenACWY recipients. Vaccine-associated CD4 TCRs spanned the whole spike protein, with dominant responses in regions 160-218 and 743-854.

The intended sense of this specimen's time point label: baseline before first vaccination. Samples from vaccinated people were obtained from the UK trials COV001 and COV002, which included a single-blind randomized controlled phase 2/3 trial of AZD1222 (ChAdOx1 nCoV-19) in healthy adults. Trial participant PBMC samples were collected at day 0 and day 28 after the second dose for TCRbeta chain sequencing. The CDR3 regions of human TCRbeta chains were analyzed by immunosequencing. As for the authors' bioinformatics: TCRs in the repertoires were matched against a reference library of SARS-CoV-2-specific TCRs that had been generated with the MIRA antigen-specificity platform. Breadth was defined as the fraction of unique TCRs that were SARS-CoV-2-associated, and depth was defined as the fraction of total T cells that were SARS-CoV-2-associated. Using the MIRA data, each spike-specific TCR was mapped to the spike region that the TCR reacts to and placed in a CD4 or CD8 class. Log10-transformed breadth and depth values were compared by one-way ANOVA with Sidak's multiple comparisons tests. TCRdb obtained this table from immuneACCESS and retained in-frame rearrangements with V and J assigned. These tables miss some clones; where compared with another copy, unresolved V genes account for less than half of the shortfall, and the remainder is unexplained. The V and J calls and the clone size are those of that table, but D and trimming were determined from the DNA. The sample table shows tens of thousands of clones, and approximately 91% are seen once. 20% to 25% of the sample is in the top ten clones.

The clonotype was recovered from an adult in good health. Sample: peripheral blood, taken on day 0 of AZD1222 vaccination.

The CDR3 loop reads CSARVADTQYF. Here is the DNA: TGCAGTGCTAGGGTGGCAGATACGCAGTATTTT. This sequence uses TRBV20-1 and TRBJ2-3, with an unclear D gene assignment. The CDR3 contains 11 residues, cysteine and phenylalanine counted. Only CDR3 DNA remains: 33 bases, in frame from the first base. V and J are truncated by 3 bases and 4 bases respectively, leaving an intervening sequence of 5 bases. CDR1 DFQATT and CDR2 SNEGSKA were looked up in the germline V gene (reference sequence).